This T cell receptor beta chain derives from a study of blood T cell repertoires in COVID-19. Study at large: From T cells, B-cell-depleted T cells, or PBMCs came the material, which was cDNA or gDNA.

Individuals drawn from approximately 26 US areas were roughly 18 to 95 years old. A case of COVID-19 had been met by exposed participants within 2 weeks before study entry. The CDR3 contains 14 residues. V lost 2 bases, J lost 0 bases, and 5 bases lay in between. Germline loops: CDR1 ENHRY, CDR2 SYGVKD. Profiling relied on immunoSEQ multiplex PCR, and the TCRdb table lists in-frame clones only, not all of them. This sample carries some 300,000 clones, about nine tenths of them seen once, and the ten largest clones take under 3.5%. Sequences were obtained from PBMCs or T cells enriched from blood (not recorded which). The receptor's source is a woman between 50 and 59 years old who had been exposed to COVID-19. V is TRBV10-3 and J is TRBJ1-5, with D unclear. CDR3 nucleotide sequence: TGTGCCATCAGTGAGACAGATAGCAATCAGCCCCAGCATTTT. It is translated as CAISETDSNQPQHF.